The TCR beta chain described here comes from a study of T cells in Graves' hyperthyroidism and ophthalmopathy (dated by TCRdb to the late 2010s). Concerning the study at large: Peripheral blood was collected at initial diagnosis, before any treatment. TCR V-J signatures able to tell the groups apart were searched for in a discovery cohort of about a hundred patients, of whom about 40 had Graves' ophthalmopathy and 57 had stable Graves' hyperthyroidism. Prospective prediction of ophthalmopathy was tested in an independent validation cohort consisting of fewer than 20 hyperthyroidism patients and around 17 patients who later progressed to ophthalmopathy. For training and testing, the 100 or so patients in the discovery cohort were randomly divided in a 7:3 ratio. Thyroid tissue and blood T-cell repertoires from over 5 Graves' hyperthyroidism patients were also compared in the study. After blood sampling, hyperthyroidism patients were treated with methimazole at a starting dose of 30 mg daily, and ophthalmopathy patients were treated with high-dose intravenous methylprednisolone. The paper reports TCR Vbeta CDR3 sequencing of approximately 140 peripheral blood samples: some 41 ophthalmopathy, under 80 hyperthyroidism and around 17 progressor patients. Points the paper makes about the study in general: In cross-validation, a model built on a 13 V-J signature told ophthalmopathy apart from stable hyperthyroidism with 87.88% sensitivity and around 84% specificity, and in testing the same model reached 80%/75%. Sample size was not statistically predetermined, and investigators were not blinded to group allocation. In validation, progression to ophthalmopathy was predicted by the model with roughly 69% sensitivity and 72% to 85% specificity, a median of about 6.8 months before onset. Blood samples also contained most of the expanded thyroid clonotypes (frequency above 0.001), which suggests that blood repertoires may reflect thyroid immune responses.

Sequences MNHEY (CDR1) and SVGAGI (CDR2) are obtained from the germline V gene. From the cysteine through the phenylalanine, the CDR3 covers 16 amino acids. Only the CDR3 part of the read is kept: 48 bases, read in frame from the first base. The germline V end is reduced by 2 bases and the J end by 0 bases; junction bases left unmatched: 5. Hyperthyroidism patients were newly diagnosed, had a disease duration of under 2 months, and were aged 18 to 65 years. The study excluded patients with uncontrolled infections, other autoimmune diseases, pregnancy or lactation. Diagnoses were established on the basis of clinical symptoms, serum thyroxine and TRAb, thyroid ultrasound, and orbital computed tomography. Blood from progressor patients was collected at the time of first diagnosis with hyperthyroidism, before any ophthalmopathy symptoms had appeared. Ficoll-Paque density gradient centrifugation was used to isolate PBMCs from approximately 11 ml of fresh peripheral blood. Progressor patients were defined as those initially diagnosed with Graves' hyperthyroidism in whom ophthalmopathy developed during follow-up. Total RNA was extracted with Trizol reagent, and quality was checked on an Agilent 2100 Bioanalyzer.

In the case of this clonotype: Its antigen remains undetermined. A read error may explain this, as a much larger clone is one base away.

Amplification of TCR beta CDR3 regions was carried out from RNA transcripts. For the first round of RT-PCR on the TCR CDR3, the HTBI primer set was used together with the Qiagen OneStep RT-PCR kit. Libraries were constructed in a second round of multiplex PCR, after which size selection and purification were performed. Libraries were sequenced paired-end with 100 bp reads on an Illumina HiSeq2000. From the authors' description of their analysis: SOAPnuke was used to process the raw data, throwing out any read that contained adapters or uncalled bases, had a mean Phred below 15, or lacked an exact constant-primer or identifier match. High-quality paired reads were merged with COPE v1.2.5, and unique nucleotide sequences were defined as clonotypes. Clonotypes were aligned to IMGT TRBV, TRBD and TRBJ reference segments using MiTCR v1.1. Analysis was restricted to V-J combinations with a frequency above 0.0001, which covered approximately 99% of repertoires. A TCS score was defined as the ratio between F50 (clonal expansion) and ExV (chaos), using BLOSUM62-based TCRdist between CDR3 peptides within each V-J. Welch's t-statistics and random forest reduced roughly 500 V-J features to 13, which were used in a naive Bayes classifier (R e1071). TCRdb reprocessing: public reads trimmed at Q25 with fastp, clones called with MiXCR, in-frame beta chains kept. Merged by CDR3 protein, the rows form single entries marked with the most common genes and DNA. The V and J calls shown here were made by TCRdb, not taken from the authors' results. This sample gives 250,000 to 300,000 distinct CDR3 sequences in total; roughly 15% of them show up just once. The ten largest account for around 31% of the sample.

The sequence derives from a woman in her fifties or sixties with Graves' hyperthyroidism that later progressed to Graves' ophthalmopathy. The sequenced sample consisted of blood. This chain joins TRBV6-5 to TRBJ2-3, and 7 junctional nucleotides match TRBD1. The CDR3 reads CASSYSRDRSTDTQYF. The DNA sequence reads TGTGCCAGCAGTTACAGCCGGGACAGAAGCACAGATACGCAGTATTTT.